This T cell receptor (beta chain) was found in a study of T cell responses to AZD1222 COVID-19 vaccine. Points on this clone: As yet, its antigen is unknown.

Overall study findings and caveats: Samples come after the peak T cell response, not at day 14. AZD1222 recipients seropositive at baseline numbered only six or seven. Reports indicate that nearly half of spike-specific TCRs are directed at unmutated variant regions. It should be noted that donors were predominantly white British and more often female, and clonal diversity was possibly underestimated.

Profiled with immunoSEQ multiplex PCR; TCRdb holds only in-frame clones, not every one. The sample has 120,000 to 150,000 clones; about 91% are singletons. The clonotype comes from an adult who received the AZD1222 COVID-19 vaccine. The starting material was peripheral blood, obtained 28 days after the second AZD1222 dose.

This CDR3 reads CASSLMGTGVGNTIYF. CDR3 sequence (DNA): TGTGCCAGCAGCTTAATGGGGACAGGGGTTGGAAACACCATATATTTT. The V and J genes are TRBV7-3 and TRBJ1-3, with 10 bases matching TRBD1. The CDR3 runs 16 residues. The V gene end was trimmed by 1 base and the J gene end by 3 bases; junction bases not matched to a gene: 3. Looked up from germline, CDR1 is SGHTA and CDR2 is FQGTGA.